The source of this T cell receptor (beta chain) is a study of cytomegalovirus exposure and HLA in healthy donors. Whole-study findings and limits: Reported results showed that the classifier diagnosed cytomegalovirus status with high specificity and sensitivity.

As concerns this clone: Its antigen is as yet unknown.

Researchers ran the PCR with 60 Vbeta and 13 Jbeta primers. Methods used by the authors: Later, roughly 80 million unique TCR beta chains were counted in an analysis, and around 11 million of them were shared. Sequencing used immunoSEQ multiplex PCR; TCRdb keeps in-frame clones, though not all of them. The V and J calls and clone size are taken from that table; D and trimming were inferred from the DNA. Among fewer than 250,000 clones listed, around nine tenths were seen once. The sequenced material came from PBMCs. This TCR was recovered from a woman aged 18-29 years in good health and CMV-seronegative.

The DNA of the CDR3 is TGTGCCATCAGTGACGAAGGGGCCCAAGAGACCCAGTACTTC. It specifies CAISDEGAQETQYF. The rearrangement joins TRBV10-3 to TRBJ2-5; D perhaps matches TRBD1 (5 bases). Trimming pared 3 bases from V and 1 base from J, leaving 9 bases between. Germline values: CDR1 ENHRY, CDR2 SYGVKD. This CDR3 comprises 14 residues.